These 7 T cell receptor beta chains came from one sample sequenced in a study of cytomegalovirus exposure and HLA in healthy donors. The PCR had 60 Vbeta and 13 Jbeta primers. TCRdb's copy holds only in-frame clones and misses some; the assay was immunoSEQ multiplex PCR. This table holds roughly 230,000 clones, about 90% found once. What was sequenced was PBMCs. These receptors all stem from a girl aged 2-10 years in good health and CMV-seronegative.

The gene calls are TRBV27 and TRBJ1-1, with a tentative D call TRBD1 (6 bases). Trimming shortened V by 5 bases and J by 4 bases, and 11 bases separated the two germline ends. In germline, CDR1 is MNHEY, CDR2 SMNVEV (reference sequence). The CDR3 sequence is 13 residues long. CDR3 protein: CASSLLRGTEAFF. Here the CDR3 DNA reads TGTGCCAGCAGTCTGCTCAGGGGCACTGAAGCTTTCTTT.

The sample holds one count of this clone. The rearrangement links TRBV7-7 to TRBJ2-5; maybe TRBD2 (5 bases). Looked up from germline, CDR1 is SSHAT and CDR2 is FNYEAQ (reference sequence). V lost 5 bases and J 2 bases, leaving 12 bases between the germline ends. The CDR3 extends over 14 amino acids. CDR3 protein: CASSGGRKQETQYF. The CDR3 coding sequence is TGTGCCAGCAGCGGAGGACGGAAACAAGAGACCCAGTACTTC.

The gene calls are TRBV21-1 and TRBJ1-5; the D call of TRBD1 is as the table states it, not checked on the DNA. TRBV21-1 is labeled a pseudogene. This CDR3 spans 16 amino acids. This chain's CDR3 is CASSNGQPYSNQPQHF. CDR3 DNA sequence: TGTGCCAGCAGCAACGGACAGCCGTATAGCAATCAGCCCCAGCATTTT.

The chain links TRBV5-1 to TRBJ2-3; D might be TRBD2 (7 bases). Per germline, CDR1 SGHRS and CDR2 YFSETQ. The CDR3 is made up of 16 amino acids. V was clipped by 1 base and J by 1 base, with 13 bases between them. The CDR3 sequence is CASSLRGGAGTDTQYF. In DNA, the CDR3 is TGCGCCAGCAGCTTGAGGGGGGGGGCTGGCACAGATACGCAGTATTTT.

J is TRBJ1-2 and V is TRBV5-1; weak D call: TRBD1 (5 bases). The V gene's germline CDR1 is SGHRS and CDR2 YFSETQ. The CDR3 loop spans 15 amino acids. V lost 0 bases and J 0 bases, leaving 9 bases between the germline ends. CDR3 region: CASSLATGPNYGYTF. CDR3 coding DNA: TGCGCCAGCAGCTTGGCTACAGGACCTAACTATGGCTACACCTTC.

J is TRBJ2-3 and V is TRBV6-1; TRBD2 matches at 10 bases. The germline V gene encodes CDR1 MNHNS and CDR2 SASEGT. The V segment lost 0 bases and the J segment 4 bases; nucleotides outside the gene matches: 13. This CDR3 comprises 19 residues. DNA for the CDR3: TGTGCCAGCAGTGAAGCGGGGACTAGCGTCAATCTAGGCGCAGATACGCAGTATTTT. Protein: CASSEAGTSVNLGADTQYF.

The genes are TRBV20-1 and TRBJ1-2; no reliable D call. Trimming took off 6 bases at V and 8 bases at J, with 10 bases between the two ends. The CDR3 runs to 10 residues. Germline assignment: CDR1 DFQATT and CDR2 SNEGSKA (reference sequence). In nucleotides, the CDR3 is TGCAGTGCCGGCCGGGAGGGCTACACCTTC. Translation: CSAGREGYTF.